The clone carrying this T cell receptor beta chain was seen a few times. Germline-derived CDR1 and CDR2 are SNHLY and FYNNEI. V lost 6 bases to trimming and J lost 7 bases; unmatched junction nucleotides: 8. The CDR3 is 13 amino acids. Study processing details: Counts of nucleated cells, estimated from reference gene primer amplification, were obtained. Assay: immunoSEQ multiplex PCR; the TCRdb copy retains only in-frame clones and omits some. From that table come the V and J calls and clone size; the DNA was used to work out D and trimming. Among some 140,000 clones listed, approximately 81% were seen once. This sample is drawn from a study of blood T cell repertoires in COVID-19. Study-wide context: COVID-19 samples from acute and convalescent phases originated in the United States, Italy and Spain. The analysed material was cDNA or gDNA that came from T cells, B-cell-depleted T cells, or PBMCs.

This clonotype originated in a woman aged 55-69 years with active or convalescent COVID-19. Sequenced sample: peripheral blood. The chain uses TRBV2 and TRBJ1-1; TRBD1 matches 7 bases. CDR3 amino acids: CASRGDSLDEAFF. CDR3 in DNA: TGTGCCAGCAGGGGGGACAGCTTAGATGAAGCTTTCTTT. Together with reference TRBV2 and TRBJ1-1, the CDR3 gives the full variable domain: EPEVTQTPSHQVTQMGQEVILRCVPISNHLYFYWYRQILGQKVEFLVSFYNNEISEKSEIFDDQFSVERPDGSNFTLKIRSTKLEDSAMYFCASRGDSLDEAFFGQGTRLTVV.